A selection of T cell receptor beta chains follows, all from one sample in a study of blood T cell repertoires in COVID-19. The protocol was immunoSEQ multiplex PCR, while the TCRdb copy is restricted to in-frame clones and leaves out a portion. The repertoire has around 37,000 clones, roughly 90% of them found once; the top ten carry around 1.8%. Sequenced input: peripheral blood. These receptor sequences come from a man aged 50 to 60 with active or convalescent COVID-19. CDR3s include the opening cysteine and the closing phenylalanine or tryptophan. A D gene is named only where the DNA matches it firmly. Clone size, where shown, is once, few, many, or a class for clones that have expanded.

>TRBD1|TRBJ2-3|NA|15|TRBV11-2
TGTGCCAGCAGCTACATCGGACAGGGGGGAGATACGCAGTATTTT
CASSYIGQGGDTQYF
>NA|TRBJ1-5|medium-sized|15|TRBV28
TGTGCCAGCAGTTTGCCAGGGGATAGCAATCAGCCCCAGCATTTT
CASSLPGDSNQPQHF
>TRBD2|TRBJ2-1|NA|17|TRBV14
TGTGCCAGCAGCCAAGATCGTTACGGGAGGTCAGGCAATGAGCAGTTCTTC
CASSQDRYGRSGNEQFF
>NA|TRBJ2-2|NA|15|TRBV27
TGTGCCAGCAGTTTAATCGGGACTTTCACCGGGGAGCTGTTTTTT
CASSLIGTFTGELFF
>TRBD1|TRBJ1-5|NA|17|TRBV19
TGTGCCAGTAGTACCGACAGGGGGCGAGTGGGCAATCAGCCCCAGCATTTT
CASSTDRGRVGNQPQHF
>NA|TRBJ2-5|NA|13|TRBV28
TGTGCCAGCCACCCCGGGGTCGAAGAGACCCAGTACTTC
CASHPGVEETQYF
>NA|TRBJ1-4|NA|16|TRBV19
TGTGCCAGTAGTATGGTTCGCGGGGCAACTAATGAAAAACTGTTTTTT
CASSMVRGATNEKLFF
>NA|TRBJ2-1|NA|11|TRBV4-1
TGCGCCAGCAGCCGGCGGAATGAGCAGTTCTTC
CASSRRNEQFF
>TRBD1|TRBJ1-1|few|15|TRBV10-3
TGTGCCATCAGTGATGGGACAGAGATTAACACTGAAGCTTTCTTT
CAISDGTEINTEAFF
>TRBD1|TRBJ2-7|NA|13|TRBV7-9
TGTGCCAGCCGCGACAGGGATGCTTACGAGCAGTACTTC
CASRDRDAYEQYF
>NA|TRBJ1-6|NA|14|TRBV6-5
TGTGCCAGCAGTCTTCGACAGGCCAATTCACCCCTCCACTTT
CASSLRQANSPLHF
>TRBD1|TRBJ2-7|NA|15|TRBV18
TGTGCCAGCTCTCAAACAGGGGCGGGCTCCTACGAGCAGTACTTC
CASSQTGAGSYEQYF
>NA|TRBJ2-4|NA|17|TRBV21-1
TGTGCCAGCAGCATTTTTACGCCTAGCGAACCAAAAAACATTCAGTACTTC
CASSIFTPSEPKNIQYF
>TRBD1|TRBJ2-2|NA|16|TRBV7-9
TGTGCCAGCAGCTTGGGGACAGGGGCGAACACCGGGGAGCTGTTTTTT
CASSLGTGANTGELFF
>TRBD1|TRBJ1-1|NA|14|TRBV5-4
TGTGCCAGCAGCTTGGGACAGGGTGCGACTGAAGCTTTCTTT
CASSLGQGATEAFF
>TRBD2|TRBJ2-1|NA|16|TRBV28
TGTGCCAGCAGTTTCCATAGCGGGAGCTCCTACAATGAGCAGTTCTTC
CASSFHSGSSYNEQFF
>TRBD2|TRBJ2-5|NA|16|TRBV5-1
TGCGCCAGCAGCTCAACTAGCGGAGCCTCCCAAGAGACCCAGTACTTC
CASSSTSGASQETQYF
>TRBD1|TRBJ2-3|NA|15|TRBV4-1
TGCGCCAGCAGCTACGGACAGGGGTTTACCTCTGCGCAGTATTTT
CASSYGQGFTSAQYF
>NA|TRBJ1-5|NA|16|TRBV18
TGTGCCAGCTCACCGTATATGGGGGGGCAGGATCAGCCCCAGCATTTT
CASSPYMGGQDQPQHF
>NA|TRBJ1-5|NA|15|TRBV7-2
TGTGCCAGCAGCTTAGGCCAGGGTAATAATCAGCCCCAGCATTTT
CASSLGQGNNQPQHF
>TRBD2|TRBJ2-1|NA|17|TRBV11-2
TGTGCCAGCAGCTTAGCGGAGGGACTAGCGAACTACAATGAGCAGTTCTTC
CASSLAEGLANYNEQFF
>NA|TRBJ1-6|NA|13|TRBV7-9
TGTGCCAGCAGCCAGGAAGTAGAATCACCCCTCCACTTT
CASSQEVESPLHF
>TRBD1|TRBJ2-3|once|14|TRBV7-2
TGTGCCAGCAGCTTAGGACAGGGGCGCGATACGCAGTATTTT
CASSLGQGRDTQYF
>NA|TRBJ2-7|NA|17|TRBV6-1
TGTGCCAGCAGTGGGCTCCAAAAGGGTACGGGAGCTTACGAGCAGTACTTC
CASSGLQKGTGAYEQYF
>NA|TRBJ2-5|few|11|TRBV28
TGTGCCAGCAGTTTAGAGGAGACCCAGTACTTC
CASSLEETQYF
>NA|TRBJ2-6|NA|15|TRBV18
TGTGCCAGCTCACAGGCCCCGACAGGCGCCAACGTCCTGACTTTC
CASSQAPTGANVLTF
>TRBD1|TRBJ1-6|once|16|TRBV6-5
TGTGCCAGCAGTTACTCGCCTACAGGGGGTAATTCACCCCTCCACTTT
CASSYSPTGGNSPLHF
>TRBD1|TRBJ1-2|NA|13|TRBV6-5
TGTGCCAGCAGTCCAGGGACAGGGGGAGGCTACACCTTC
CASSPGTGGGYTF
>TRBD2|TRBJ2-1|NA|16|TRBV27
TGTGCCAGCAGTTTTATGAGGCTAGCGGCCTACAATGAGCAGTTCTTC
CASSFMRLAAYNEQFF
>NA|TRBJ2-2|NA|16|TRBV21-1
TGTGCCAGCAGCAAATCGGAGGGACTGTACGCCGGGGAGCTGTTTTTT
CASSKSEGLYAGELFF
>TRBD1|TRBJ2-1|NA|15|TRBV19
TGTGCCAGTAGTATTCAGGGGGCGCCCCACAATGAGCAGTTCTTC
CASSIQGAPHNEQFF
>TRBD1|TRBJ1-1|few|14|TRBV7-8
TGTGCCAGCAGCCCGGGACAGGTTAATTCTGAAGCTTTCTTT
CASSPGQVNSEAFF
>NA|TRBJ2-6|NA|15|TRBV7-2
TGTGCCAGCAGCCCACACAGGGCTGGGGCCAACGTCCTGACTTTC
CASSPHRAGANVLTF
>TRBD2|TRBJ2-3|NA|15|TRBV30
TGTGCCTGGAGTCGTCTAGCGGGAAGTACAGATACGCAGTATTTT
CAWSRLAGSTDTQYF
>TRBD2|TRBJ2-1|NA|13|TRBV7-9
TGTGCCAGCAGCGTAAGCGGGGCCGTTGAGCAGTTCTTC
CASSVSGAVEQFF
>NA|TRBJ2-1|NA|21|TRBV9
TGTGCCAGCAGCGTAGACTTCTTGGGGGACTCGGCCACCCGCTCCTACAATGAGCAGTTCTTC
CASSVDFLGDSATRSYNEQFF
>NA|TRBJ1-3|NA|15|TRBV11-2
TGTGCCAGCAGCTTACAGGGCCCGACTGGAAACACCATATATTTT
CASSLQGPTGNTIYF
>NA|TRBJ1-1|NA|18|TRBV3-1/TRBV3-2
TGTGCCAGCAGCCAAGATCACCCGGGGGTGGGAATGAACACTGAAGCTTTCTTT
CASSQDHPGVGMNTEAFF
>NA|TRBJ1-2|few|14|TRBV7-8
TGTGCCAGCAGCTTAGTCTTATTGGCTGATGGCTACACCTTC
CASSLVLLADGYTF
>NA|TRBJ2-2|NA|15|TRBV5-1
TGCGCCAGCAGCTTGGGGGTGGGAGCCCCCGGGGAGCTGTTTTTT
CASSLGVGAPGELFF
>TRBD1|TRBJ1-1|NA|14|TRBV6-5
TGTGCCAGCAGTTACCTACAGGGGCGCACTGAAGCTTTCTTT
CASSYLQGRTEAFF
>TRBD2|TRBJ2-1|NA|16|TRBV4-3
TGCGCCAGCAGCCAAGAGGGACTAGCGGGGTACAATGAGCAGTTCTTC
CASSQEGLAGYNEQFF
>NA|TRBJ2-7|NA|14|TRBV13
TGTGCCAGCAGCCCCGCGCGGGGGCGGAGCGAGCAGTACTTC
CASSPARGRSEQYF
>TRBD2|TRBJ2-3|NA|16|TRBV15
TGTGCCACCAGCGGACAAGTAGCGGGAGCCGCAGATACGCAGTATTTT
CATSGQVAGAADTQYF
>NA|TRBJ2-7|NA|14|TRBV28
TGTGCCAGCAGTTCCCCCCCGCAGGCCTACGAGCAGTACTTC
CASSSPPQAYEQYF
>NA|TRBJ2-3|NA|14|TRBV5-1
TGCGCCAGCAGCTTGGTCGGGAACACAGATACGCAGTATTTT
CASSLVGNTDTQYF
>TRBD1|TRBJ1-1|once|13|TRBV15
TGTGCCACCAGCTGGACAGGAAACACTGAAGCTTTCTTT
CATSWTGNTEAFF
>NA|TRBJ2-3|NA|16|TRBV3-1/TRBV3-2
TGTGCCAGCAGCCAAGTAGCGAGTCGGGTCGTAGATACGCAGTATTTT
CASSQVASRVVDTQYF